A selection of T cell receptor beta chains follows, all from one sample in a study of blood T cell repertoires in COVID-19. Here immunoSEQ multiplex PCR was the method, and the copy in TCRdb shows in-frame clones only, minus some. Of about 210,000 clones in the sample, 75% to 90% were seen once. Sequenced material: peripheral blood. These receptors were taken from a woman aged 70-85 years with COVID-19, enrolled during active disease. The CDR3 runs from the conserved cysteine through the conserved F or W. A D gene is named only where the DNA matches it firmly. The size of a clone is reported for some rows only, either as once, few or many, or as a class for expanded clones.

clone_size d_call j_call v_call cdr3_aa cdr3_nt
- TRBD2 TRBJ2-4 TRBV7-2 CASSLAHGGSINIQYF TGTGCCAGCAGCTTAGCGCACGGCGGGAGTATCAACATTCAGTACTTC
- - TRBJ1-5 TRBV27 CASSLSGGISNQPQHF TGTGCCAGCAGTTTATCCGGGGGAATTAGCAATCAGCCCCAGCATTTT
- TRBD2 TRBJ2-2 TRBV19 CASSRAGGVGELFF TGTGCCAGTAGTCGGGCGGGAGGAGTCGGGGAGCTGTTTTTT
- TRBD2 TRBJ2-1 TRBV18 CASSPLAGDDEQFF TGTGCCAGCTCACCACTAGCGGGAGATGATGAGCAGTTCTTC
- - TRBJ2-7 TRBV5-1 CASSLVAGSYEQYF TGCGCCAGCAGCTTGGTGGCGGGGTCCTACGAGCAGTACTTC
- - TRBJ1-6 TRBV30 CAWSGGQPNSPLHF TGTGCCTGGAGTGGGGGCCAGCCTAATTCACCCCTCCACTTT
- TRBD2 TRBJ2-4 TRBV30 CAWSLKPGGLGKNIQYF TGTGCCTGGAGCCTCAAACCCGGGGGGTTAGGCAAAAACATTCAGTACTTC
- TRBD1 TRBJ1-2 TRBV27 CASSLGQGATGYTF TGTGCCAGCAGTCTGGGACAGGGGGCGACTGGCTACACCTTC
- - TRBJ1-2 TRBV20-1 CSARESVGYTF TGCAGTGCTAGAGAATCGGTTGGCTACACCTTC
- TRBD1 TRBJ2-1 TRBV2 CASRPDRGLYNEQFF TGTGCCAGCAGACCCGACAGGGGGCTATACAATGAGCAGTTCTTC
- TRBD1 TRBJ2-7 TRBV6-2/TRBV6-3 CASSYPRGTVSYEQYF TGTGCCAGCAGTTACCCCCGAGGGACAGTATCCTACGAGCAGTACTTC
- TRBD1 TRBJ1-5 TRBV10-3 CAIRDSDQPQHF TGTGCCATCCGGGACAGTGATCAGCCCCAGCATTTT
- - TRBJ1-1 TRBV10-1 CASSVLTGDSNTEAFF TGCGCCAGCAGTGTCCTGACAGGAGATTCGAACACTGAAGCTTTCTTT
once TRBD1 TRBJ1-1 TRBV28 CASSRPGTGNTEAFF TGTGCCAGCAGCCGACCCGGGACAGGGAACACTGAAGCTTTCTTT
- TRBD2 TRBJ2-2 TRBV4-1 CASSLGLAGVGTGELFF TGCGCCAGCAGTCTGGGACTAGCGGGAGTCGGGACCGGGGAGCTGTTTTTT
- TRBD1 TRBJ1-4 TRBV28 CASRETGKLFF TGTGCCAGCAGGGAGACAGGGAAACTGTTTTTT
- TRBD1 TRBJ1-6 TRBV5-4 CASSLGNQGAPSPLHF TGTGCCAGCAGCTTGGGAAACCAGGGGGCGCCCTCACCCCTCCACTTT
- - TRBJ2-1 TRBV7-3 CASSLGGTSYNEQFF TGTGCCAGCAGCTTAGGGGGGACCTCCTACAATGAGCAGTTCTTC
- TRBD1 TRBJ2-3 TRBV29-1 CSGALGGWADTQYF TGCAGCGGTGCTTTAGGGGGCTGGGCAGATACGCAGTATTTT
- - TRBJ1-3 TRBV13 CASSLPLGPSGSFSGNTIYF TGTGCCAGCAGCTTACCACTCGGCCCTAGCGGATCATTCTCTGGAAACACCATATATTTT
- TRBD1 TRBJ2-6 TRBV7-3 CASSLQGPGANVLTF TGTGCCAGCAGTCTACAGGGGCCTGGGGCCAACGTCCTGACTTTC
- - TRBJ2-5 TRBV2 CASSRQLQETQYF TGTGCCAGCAGCAGACAGCTCCAAGAGACCCAGTACTTC
once TRBD1 TRBJ2-3 TRBV7-2 CASSPNPGGTTDTQYF TGTGCCAGCAGCCCAAACCCAGGGGGCACGACAGATACGCAGTATTTT
few - TRBJ2-3 TRBV5-1 CASSFRDTDTQYF TGCGCCAGCAGCTTCCGGGACACAGATACGCAGTATTTT
once TRBD1 TRBJ2-5 TRBV28 CASSLLRDRAKETQYF TGTGCCAGCAGTTTATTAAGGGACAGAGCAAAAGAGACCCAGTACTTC
- - TRBJ1-6 TRBV28 CASRVSTERSPLHF TGTGCCAGCAGGGTATCGACAGAAAGGTCACCCCTCCACTTT
- - TRBJ2-7 TRBV29-1 CSVEETTSSYEQYF TGCAGCGTTGAAGAGACGACAAGCTCCTACGAGCAGTACTTC
- - TRBJ2-1 TRBV9 CASSLLGVDNEQFF TGTGCCAGCAGCCTTTTGGGAGTGGACAATGAGCAGTTCTTC
- TRBD2 TRBJ2-3 TRBV7-9 CASSNLAGFGTDTQYF TGTGCCAGCAGCAATCTAGCGGGGTTCGGCACAGATACGCAGTATTTT
- - TRBJ1-3 TRBV28 CASSLLPPGQGNTIYF TGTGCCAGCAGTTTACTCCCCCCTGGACAGGGAAACACCATATATTTT